This passage covers 30 T cell receptor beta chains from one sample sequenced in a study of cytomegalovirus exposure and HLA in healthy donors. PCR involved 60 Vbeta and 13 Jbeta primers. TCRdb keeps only in-frame clones here, not all; method: immunoSEQ multiplex PCR. Of around 140,000 clones listed, approximately 85% are singletons. Source material: PBMCs. All receptors derive from a woman aged 45-59 years in good health and CMV-seropositive.

J is TRBJ1-1 and V is TRBV30; 9 nucleotides match TRBD1. This CDR3 comprises 15 residues. The V gene's germline CDR1 is GTSNPN and CDR2 SVGIG (reference sequence). The ends lost 0 bases at V and 9 bases at J; junction bases unmatched: 11. The CDR3 coding sequence is TGTGCCTGGAGTGTTAGAGACCGGGACAGGGTTAAAGCTTTCTTT. It encodes CAWSVRDRDRVKAFF. The full variable domain, completed using reference TRBV30 and TRBJ1-1, is SQTIHQWPATLVQPVGSPLSLECTVEGTSNPNLYWYRQAAGRGLQLLFYSVGIGQISSEVPQNLSASRPQDRQFILSSKKLLLSDSGFYLCAWSVRDRDRVKAFFGQGTRLTVV.

This sequence joins TRBV15 and TRBJ2-1; tentative D call: TRBD1 (6 bases). There are 15 residues in the CDR3. The V and J ends lost 5 bases and 0 bases respectively, with 11 bases between them. Germline values: CDR1 LNHNV, CDR2 YYDKDF (reference sequence). CDR3 DNA: TGTGCCACCAGCCGCGAGGACAGCTCCTACAATGAGCAGTTCTTC. It specifies CATSREDSSYNEQFF.

V usage is TRBV6-1 and J usage is TRBJ2-7, with no clear D. The V gene lost 2 bases and the J gene lost 3 bases, with 11 bases spanning the gap. In germline, CDR1 is MNHNS, CDR2 SASEGT. The CDR3 is 14 amino acids. The CDR3: CASSESGLGYEQYF. The CDR3 region has the DNA TGTGCCAGCAGTGAATCGGGTTTGGGCTACGAGCAGTACTTC.

This chain joins TRBV30 and TRBJ2-5, with D possibly being TRBD1 (6 bases). Trimming took 5 bases from V and 5 from J, leaving 15 bases between them. CDR1 is GTSNPN and CDR2 is SVGIG in the germline V gene (reference sequence). This CDR3 is 13 amino acids long. CDR3 nucleotide sequence: TGTGCCTGGCTAGGATTGGGGGCCGAGACCCAGTACTTC. It translates to CAWLGLGAETQYF. Full variable domain (outside the CDR3, taken from reference TRBV30 and TRBJ2-5): SQTIHQWPATLVQPVGSPLSLECTVEGTSNPNLYWYRQAAGRGLQLLFYSVGIGQISSEVPQNLSASRPQDRQFILSSKKLLLSDSGFYLCAWLGLGAETQYFGPGTRLLVL.

In its sample, this clone was seen a few times. This specimen includes other DNA sequences encoding the same CDR3. This sequence joins TRBV10-3 and TRBJ2-1; D remains ambiguous. This CDR3 contains 14 residues. Germline V CDR1 and CDR2: ENHRY, SYGVKD. Between the trimmed V and J ends, which lost 3 bases and 0 bases, there was a span of 6 bases. CDR3 coding DNA: TGTGCCATCAGTGATTCAGGCTCCTACAATGAGCAGTTCTTC. Translating gives CAISDSGSYNEQFF.

This sequence joins TRBV19 and TRBJ2-1; TRBD2 matches at 8 bases. The CDR3 has 14 amino acids. The germline CDR1 and CDR2 sequences are LNHDA and SQIVND (reference sequence). J was trimmed by 10 bases and V by 5 bases; bases with no gene match: 10. The CDR3 DNA sequence: TGTGCCAGTAGTTCCCCAGCGGGGGTCGGGGAGCAGTTCTTC. It translates to CASSSPAGVGEQFF.

The chain uses TRBV9 and TRBJ2-1, with D uncertain. CDR3 length: 15 residues. The V gene lost 0 bases and the J gene lost 5 bases, with 12 bases spanning the gap. The germline V gene encodes CDR1 SGDLS and CDR2 YYNGEE. The CDR3 DNA is TGTGCCAGCAGCGTAGCTCTTAGCATCGACAATGAGCAGTTCTTC. This translates into CASSVALSIDNEQFF.

V is TRBV15 and J is TRBJ2-3, with 7 bases fitting TRBD2. This CDR3 comprises 16 residues. V trimming: 4 bases; J trimming: 2 bases; junction bases outside the gene matches: 9. Germline CDR1 is LNHNV and CDR2 is YYDKDF (reference sequence). CDR3 in amino acids: CATSTGRGVYTDTQYF. The CDR3 coding sequence is TGTGCCACCAGCACGGGCCGGGGGGTTTACACAGATACGCAGTATTTT. The full variable domain, completed using reference TRBV15 and TRBJ2-3, is DAMVIQNPRYQVTQFGKPVTLSCSQTLNHNVMYWYQQKSSQAPKLLFHYYDKDFNNEADTPDNFQSRRPNTSFCFLDIRSPGLGDTAMYLCATSTGRGVYTDTQYFGPGTRLTVL.

This chain links TRBV6-1 with TRBJ2-5; D is undetermined. From germline, CDR1 is MNHNS and CDR2 SASEGT. This CDR3 is built from 14 residues. V shed 4 bases and J shed 3 bases, with 12 bases lying between them. Here the CDR3 DNA reads TGTGCCAGCAGTGTACACCCAGGTGAAGAGACCCAGTACTTC. As protein: CASSVHPGEETQYF.

This clone was detected a few times. V and J are TRBV5-5 and TRBJ2-6; D possibly corresponds to TRBD2 (6 bases). Germline CDR1 SGHKS, CDR2 YYEKEE (reference sequence). The CDR3 has 19 amino acids. The V end was cut by 0 bases, the J end by 0 bases, with 16 bases between. The DNA for the CDR3 is TGTGCCAGCAGCTTGGCGGAGGGTTTTGATCTCTCTGGGGCCAACGTCCTGACTTTC. Its protein is CASSLAEGFDLSGANVLTF.

This clone is a singleton in its sample. The V call is TRBV27, the J call TRBJ1-2; a weak D match, TRBD1 (5 bases). CDR3 length: 17 residues. Looked up from germline, CDR1 is MNHEY and CDR2 is SMNVEV (reference sequence). V was pared by 4 bases and J by 2 bases, with 20 bases between. CDR3 amino acids: CASSSGGRGKGNYGYTF. In DNA, the CDR3 is TGTGCCAGCAGTTCGGGAGGGAGGGGAAAAGGCAACTATGGCTACACCTTC.

The rearrangement joins TRBV4-3 to TRBJ1-1, with 9 bases fitting TRBD1. V lost 3 bases and J lost 4; bases outside the gene matches: 6. The CDR3 covers 15 residues. CDR1 LGHNA and CDR2 YSLEER come from the germline V gene. This CDR3 is CASSQDRGEGTEAFF. DNA for the CDR3: TGCGCCAGCAGCCAGGACAGGGGAGAGGGCACTGAAGCTTTCTTT.

The genes are TRBV5-1 and TRBJ2-1; D remains unclear. Germline V gene sequence: CDR1 SGHRS, CDR2 YFSETQ. The CDR3 is 13 residues long. The V and J ends lost 2 bases and 5 bases respectively, with 8 bases between them. CDR3 region: CASSFGQHNEQFF. The CDR3 nucleotides are TGCGCCAGCAGCTTTGGGCAGCACAATGAGCAGTTCTTC.

The chain couples TRBV10-2 to TRBJ2-7; TRBD1 matches 9 bases. CDR1 WSHSY and CDR2 SAAADI come from the germline V gene. The CDR3 extends over 14 amino acids. With 2 bases clipped from V and 7 bases from J, the junction kept 6 bases outside the gene matches. The chain's CDR3 is CASSEVGTGYEQYF. DNA of the CDR3: TGCGCCAGCAGTGAGGTAGGGACAGGGTATGAGCAGTACTTC.

CDR3 sequence: CSVTGTGGMNEKLFF. The CDR3 DNA reads as TGCAGCGTTACCGGGACAGGGGGCATGAATGAAAAACTGTTTTTT. The J gene is TRBJ1-4, the V gene TRBV29-1, with 12 bases that match TRBD1. V gave up 5 bases and J gave up 5 bases; unmatched junction bases: 6. Germline V gene lookup returns CDR1 SQVTM and CDR2 ANQGSEA. The CDR3 extends over 15 amino acids.

The chain carries TRBV9 and TRBJ1-5; 7 nucleotides agree with TRBD1. The length of the CDR3 is 16 residues. V shed 4 bases, J shed 4 bases, and the junction held 11 bases outside the gene matches. CDR1 and CDR2 (germline): SGDLS, YYNGEE. The CDR3 region has the DNA TGTGCCAGCAGCAGGGGGCCTCGCCTAGGGAATCAGCCCCAGCATTTT. As protein: CASSRGPRLGNQPQHF.

This clone was recorded only once. J is TRBJ2-7 and V is TRBV6-5, with D possibly being TRBD2 (6 bases). The ends were cut back, 10 bases at V and 0 bases at J, with 19 bases in the middle. This CDR3 is 15 amino acids long. Germline V gene lookup returns CDR1 MNHEY and CDR2 SVGAGI. In nucleotides, the CDR3 is TGTGCCACCAAACCGACCTTAGCGGCCTCCTACGAGCAGTACTTC. It translates to CATKPTLAASYEQYF.

This clone was picked up a small number of times. The DNA of the CDR3 is TGTGCCAGCAGCTTCGGACTAACTTTTACCGGGGAGCTGTTTTTT. It yields the protein CASSFGLTFTGELFF. The gene calls are TRBV9 and TRBJ2-2, with D perhaps matching TRBD2 (6 bases). Deletions cut 4 bases from V and 5 bases from J, with 15 bases between. Germline assignment: CDR1 SGDLS and CDR2 YYNGEE. CDR3 length equals 15 residues.

This chain uses TRBV7-8 with TRBJ1-1; a possible D gene is TRBD1 (6 bases). Germline loops: CDR1 SGHVS, CDR2 FQNEAQ. The CDR3 has 13 amino acids. Trimming shortened V by 10 bases and J by 1 base, and 13 bases separated the two germline ends. CDR3 nucleotides: TGTGCCATCGGCAGGGGTGGGAACACTGAAGCTTTCTTT. Protein sequence: CAIGRGGNTEAFF.

The CDR3 coding sequence is TGTGCCAGCAGCCCATACGCCCGGGCAGATACGCAGTATTTT. Translated: CASSPYARADTQYF. The chain employs TRBV6-1 and TRBJ2-3; D gene ambiguous. Germline assignment: CDR1 MNHNS and CDR2 SASEGT. Between the trimmed V and J ends, which lost 6 bases and 4 bases, there was a span of 14 bases. The CDR3 length is 14 residues.

The chain uses TRBV7-8 and TRBJ1-1, with D perhaps TRBD1 (6 bases). The CDR3 is made up of 16 amino acids. V lost 4 bases and J 1 base, leaving 16 bases between the germline ends. Germline V gene data show CDR1 as SGHVS and CDR2 as FQNEAQ. The CDR3: CASSSIQGLANTEAFF. The DNA of the CDR3 is TGTGCCAGCAGCTCGATACAGGGCTTGGCGAACACTGAAGCTTTCTTT.

The V gene is TRBV28, the J gene TRBJ2-7; possibly TRBD2 for D (6 bases). Germline-derived CDR1 and CDR2 are MDHEN and SYDVKM. The CDR3 has 15 amino acids. The V end was cut by 7 bases, the J end by 0 bases, with 16 bases between. The CDR3, as DNA: TGTGCCAGCATTTCCGGGACTCGCAGCTCCTACGAGCAGTACTTC. Translating it yields CASISGTRSSYEQYF.

Here the CDR3 reads CASSFGSGGSTQYF. The CDR3 DNA reads as TGTGCCAGTAGTTTCGGATCAGGGGGCAGTACGCAGTATTTT. This chain uses TRBV19 with TRBJ2-3, with 8 nucleotides matching TRBD1. Losses at the gene ends were 5 bases for V and 8 bases for J; bases not matched to a gene: 9. The CDR3 consists of 14 residues. The germline V gene encodes CDR1 LNHDA and CDR2 SQIVND (reference sequence).

This clone occurred once. The V call is TRBV13, the J call TRBJ1-1; D uncertain. The V gene's germline CDR1 is PRHDT and CDR2 FYEKMQ (reference sequence). The germline V and J ends were trimmed by 3 bases and 1 base, with 6 bases remaining between them. CDR3 length equals 13 residues. CDR3 in amino acids: CASSFPGNTEAFF. CDR3 nucleotide sequence: TGTGCCAGCAGCTTCCCGGGGAACACTGAAGCTTTCTTT.

The gene calls are TRBV6-5 and TRBJ1-1; D remains unclear. The CDR3 sequence is 13 residues long. V dropped 1 base and J dropped 8 bases, with 11 bases sitting between them. The germline V gene encodes CDR1 MNHEY and CDR2 SVGAGI. The CDR3 coding sequence is TGTGCCAGCAGTTACTTGGGAGGAACCGAAGCTTTCTTT. Residues: CASSYLGGTEAFF.

This sequence joins TRBV7-9 and TRBJ1-2; maybe TRBD1 (6 bases). The CDR3 covers 14 residues. Germline-derived CDR1 and CDR2 are SEHNR and FQNEAQ (reference sequence). V was pared by 1 base and J by 5 bases, with 11 bases between. CDR3 sequence: CASSLGQAGYGYTF. DNA of the CDR3: TGTGCCAGCAGCTTAGGACAGGCCGGGTATGGCTACACCTTC.

The chain couples TRBV5-4 to TRBJ2-5; 9 bases are a match to TRBD2. V was pared by 4 bases and J by 2 bases, with 3 bases of the junction left unmatched. The germline gives CDR1 SGHNT, CDR2 YYREEE (reference sequence). The CDR3 is 14 residues long. CDR3 in DNA: TGTGCCAGCAGCCGGGCGGGGGGGCAAGAGACCCAGTACTTC. It translates to CASSRAGGQETQYF.

The CDR3 spells CASSSRGMNGVTEAFF. CDR3 coding DNA: TGTGCCAGCAGCTCTAGGGGCATGAATGGGGTGACTGAAGCTTTCTTT. The rearrangement links TRBV7-3 to TRBJ1-1, with D maybe TRBD1 (5 bases). V was clipped by 4 bases and J by 5 bases, with 20 bases between them. Germline CDR1 is SGHTA and CDR2 is FQGTGA. The CDR3 consists of 16 residues.

V gene TRBV7-9 combines with J gene TRBJ1-2; no firm D call. The CDR3 spans 13 residues. V was shortened by 5 bases and J by 6 bases, with 13 bases between the two germline ends. Germline CDR1 and CDR2: SEHNR and FQNEAQ (reference sequence). The CDR3 DNA sequence: TGTGCCAGCAGCCCTTACAGCGGAGATGGCTACACCTTC. This gives the protein CASSPYSGDGYTF.

The V gene is TRBV27, the J gene TRBJ2-5, with TRBD1 identical over 9 bases. The end of the DNA aligns better with TRBJ2-7, so the J call may be wrong. From germline, CDR1 is MNHEY and CDR2 SMNVEV (reference sequence). The CDR3 totals 14 residues. CDR3 sequence (DNA): TGTGCCAGCAGATACAGGGGGCTATCCTACGAGCAGTACTTC. It specifies CASRYRGLSYEQYF.